The 29 T cell receptor beta chains in this list originate from one sample, sequenced in a study of lymphopenia after photon versus proton radiotherapy. Here immunoSEQ multiplex PCR was the method, and the copy in TCRdb shows in-frame clones only, minus some. The repertoire holds 30,000 to 45,000 clones, with about 84% as singletons. Source: peripheral blood, taken from a patient treated with photon-based radiotherapy. Receptors were obtained from a man between 50 and 59 years old with gastric cancer.

V and J are TRBV19 and TRBJ2-1; D unclear. The CDR3 is 11 amino acids. Germline V gene lookup returns CDR1 LNHDA and CDR2 SQIVND (reference sequence). V was trimmed by 6 bases and J by 10 bases, leaving 10 bases between them. CDR3 in DNA: TGTGCCAGTAGAAATCTGAACGAGCAGTTCTTC. Translating it yields CASRNLNEQFF.

The gene calls are TRBV5-1 and TRBJ2-1, with 10 bases that match TRBD2. Germline V gene sequence: CDR1 SGHRS, CDR2 YFSETQ. The CDR3 has 15 residues. V lost 2 bases and J lost 4; bases outside the gene matches: 3. The CDR3 sequence: CASSFSLAGYNEQFF. Written as DNA, the CDR3 is TGCGCCAGCAGCTTTTCACTAGCGGGGTACAATGAGCAGTTCTTC.

The chain has TRBV6-5 and TRBJ1-2; D may be TRBD1 (5 bases). Germline loops: CDR1 MNHEY, CDR2 SVGAGI. The CDR3 length is 14 residues. Trimming took 0 bases from V and 3 from J, leaving 8 bases between them. The CDR3 DNA reads TGTGCCAGCAGTTACTCGAGAGGGGACTATGGCTACACCTTC. It translates to CASSYSRGDYGYTF.

Note on this clone: This specimen includes other DNA sequences encoding the same CDR3. This chain uses TRBV5-4 with TRBJ1-3; D perhaps matches TRBD1 (5 bases). Germline CDR1 reads SGHNT; CDR2 reads YYREEE (reference sequence). V was clipped by 1 base and J by 4 bases, with 9 bases between them. CDR3 length equals 14 residues. The CDR3 loop is CASSLQGSGNTIYF. CDR3 bases: TGTGCCAGCAGCTTGCAGGGATCAGGAAACACCATATATTTT. The full variable domain, completed using reference TRBV5-4 and TRBJ1-3, is ETGVTQSPTHLIKTRGQQVTLRCSSQSGHNTVSWYQQALGQGPQFIFQYYREEENGRGNFPPRFSGLQFPNYSSELNVNALELDDSALYLCASSLQGSGNTIYFGEGSWLTVV.

The chain recombines TRBV30 with TRBJ1-1; D gene ambiguous. The length of the CDR3 is 12 residues. With 1 base removed from V and 9 bases from J, the gap between germline ends came to 12 bases. Germline CDR1 is GTSNPN and CDR2 is SVGIG (reference sequence). For the CDR3, the DNA is TGTGCCTGGAGTGCCGCAACCGAAAAAGCTTTCTTT. This translates into CAWSAATEKAFF.

This clone was seen only a few times. V gene TRBV30 combines with J gene TRBJ2-6, with D unclear. The CDR3 consists of 16 residues. V was clipped by 0 bases and J by 0 bases, with 9 bases between them. Germline V CDR1 and CDR2: GTSNPN, SVGIG (reference sequence). CDR3 in amino acids: CAWSVTGYSGANVLTF. The CDR3 nucleotides are TGTGCCTGGAGTGTAACTGGTTACTCTGGGGCCAACGTCCTGACTTTC.

This rearrangement joins TRBV30 to TRBJ1-5, with TRBD1 matching 8 bases. V shed 6 bases and J 4 bases; nucleotides not matched to a gene: 5. Germline loops: CDR1 GTSNPN, CDR2 SVGIG (reference sequence). CDR3 size: 13 residues. CDR3 bases: TGTGCCTGTAAGACAGGGGTAAATCAGCCCCAGCATTTT. Encoded protein: CACKTGVNQPQHF.

The chain recombines TRBV19 with TRBJ2-1; D is ambiguous. The CDR3 has 15 amino acids. The V and J ends lost 5 bases and 0 bases respectively, with 11 bases between them. CDR1 LNHDA and CDR2 SQIVND come from the germline V gene (reference sequence). This chain's CDR3 is CASSSTAISYNEQFF. The CDR3 region has the DNA TGTGCCAGTAGTTCTACTGCCATCTCCTACAATGAGCAGTTCTTC.

This clone was counted once. This chain joins TRBV4-2 and TRBJ2-1; TRBD1 might be the D (6 bases). The V gene lost 0 bases and the J gene lost 12 bases, with 15 bases spanning the gap. Germline V gene sequence: CDR1 LGHNA, CDR2 YNFKEQ. The CDR3 length is 14 residues. The DNA of the CDR3 is TGTGCCAGCAGCCAAGAAGGGGGTACCCCAGGGCAGTTCTTC. This codes for CASSQEGGTPGQFF.

This chain links TRBV5-1 with TRBJ2-2, with D hard to call. This CDR3 is built from 17 residues. V gave up 0 bases and J gave up 0 bases, with 12 bases separating them. In germline, CDR1 is SGHRS, CDR2 YFSETQ. Here the CDR3 reads CASSLAKAGPNTGELFF. In DNA form, the CDR3 reads TGCGCCAGCAGCTTGGCCAAGGCTGGACCGAACACCGGGGAGCTGTTTTTT. The variable domain in full, completed from reference TRBV5-1 and TRBJ2-2, reads KAGVTQTPRYLIKTRGQQVTLSCSPISGHRSVSWYQQTPGQGLQFLFEYFSETQRNKGNFPGRFSGRQFSNSRSEMNVSTLELGDSALYLCASSLAKAGPNTGELFFGEGSRLTVL.

This sequence joins TRBV7-2 and TRBJ2-7; TRBD1 matches at 7 bases. The CDR3 has 12 amino acids. V was pared by 1 base and J by 12 bases, with 6 bases of the junction left unmatched. Germline loops: CDR1 SGHTA, CDR2 FQGNSA. CDR3 sequence (DNA): TGTGCCAGCAGCTTAGAACAGGGGATTCGGTACTTC. Protein product: CASSLEQGIRYF.

The chain joins TRBV18 to TRBJ1-1; 8 positions agree with TRBD1. The CDR3 totals 15 residues. Germline V CDR1 and CDR2: KGHSH, LQKENI. J lost 1 base, V lost 5 bases, and 6 bases had no gene match. The CDR3 nucleotides are TGTGCCAGCTCATCCGGACAGGGTACGAACACTGAAGCTTTCTTT. It yields the protein CASSSGQGTNTEAFF.

V is TRBV18 and J is TRBJ1-3; unclear D gene. V was clipped by 5 bases and J by 2 bases, with 10 bases between them. This CDR3 is built from 14 residues. Per the germline V gene, CDR1 is KGHSH and CDR2 is LQKENI. CDR3 DNA: TGTGCCAGCTCAAACGAGGGTACTGGAAACACCATATATTTT. This codes for CASSNEGTGNTIYF.

The chain uses TRBV5-1 and TRBJ2-1; 12 bases map to TRBD2. V shed 3 bases, J shed 7 bases, and the junction held 2 bases outside the gene matches. The length of the CDR3 is 14 residues. Per germline, CDR1 SGHRS and CDR2 YFSETQ. The DNA for the CDR3 is TGCGCCAGCAGCTGGGGGACTAGCGGGAATGAGCAGTTCTTC. Residues: CASSWGTSGNEQFF.

This chain uses TRBV30 with TRBJ1-2; D is unclear. CDR1 is GTSNPN and CDR2 is SVGIG in the germline V gene (reference sequence). CDR3 length: 13 residues. Trimming removed 1 base at V and 5 bases at J, with 11 bases between. The CDR3 DNA sequence: TGTGCCTGGAGTGGAGGGCCGGGGTATGGCTACACCTTC. Translation gives CAWSGGPGYGYTF.

J is TRBJ2-7 and V is TRBV9; possible D gene TRBD2, 6 bases. The CDR3 contains 13 residues. In germline, CDR1 is SGDLS, CDR2 YYNGEE. The germline V and J ends were trimmed by 6 bases and 7 bases, with 17 bases remaining between them. The CDR3 is CASTSRERGEQYF. The CDR3 DNA is TGTGCCAGCACTAGCCGGGAGAGGGGTGAGCAGTACTTC.

The V gene is TRBV7-8, the J gene TRBJ2-1; D might be TRBD1 (5 bases). Per the germline V gene, CDR1 is SGHVS and CDR2 is FQNEAQ. V dropped 5 bases and J dropped 4 bases, with 12 bases sitting between them. This CDR3 spans 14 amino acids. In DNA, the CDR3 is TGTGCCAGCAGCGGAGACAGTGTTTACAATGAGCAGTTCTTC. Translating gives CASSGDSVYNEQFF.

This clone is deemed medium-sized. The CDR3 sequence: CASSLASSQGRYEQYF. The CDR3 nucleotides are TGTGCCAGCAGCTTAGCCTCCTCACAGGGGAGGTACGAGCAGTACTTC. The chain couples TRBV11-2 to TRBJ2-7; D is perhaps TRBD1 (7 bases). Deletions cut 1 base from V and 4 bases from J, with 17 bases between. From germline, CDR1 is SGHAT and CDR2 FQNNGV. The CDR3 is made up of 16 amino acids. The full variable domain, completed using reference TRBV11-2 and TRBJ2-7, is EAGVAQSPRYKIIEKRQSVAFWCNPISGHATLYWYQQILGQGPKLLIQFQNNGVVDDSQLPKDRFSAERLKGVDSTLKIQPAKLEDSAVYLCASSLASSQGRYEQYFGPGTRLTVT.

This clone appeared a single time. The V call is TRBV28, the J call TRBJ2-1; TRBD2 aligns across 12 bases. Germline V gene sequence: CDR1 MDHEN, CDR2 SYDVKM. This CDR3 has 13 residues. J was trimmed by 11 bases and V by 4 bases; bases with no gene match: 3. CDR3 in DNA: TGTGCCAGCAGTTCACTAGCGGGAGGTCAGCAGTTCTTC. Protein product: CASSSLAGGQQFF.

J is TRBJ2-7 and V is TRBV10-1, with D perhaps matching TRBD2 (5 bases). The CDR3 has 18 residues. CDR1 is WNHNN and CDR2 is SYGVQD in the germline V gene (reference sequence). V was shortened by 0 bases and J by 0 bases, with 18 bases between the two germline ends. The CDR3: CASSESNPLLASSYEQYF. The CDR3 DNA reads TGCGCCAGCAGTGAGTCGAACCCGCTGCTAGCCTCCTCCTACGAGCAGTACTTC.

This clone was found a few times. V is TRBV14 and J is TRBJ1-5; D not resolved. The CDR3 is made up of 13 amino acids. CDR1 is SGHDN, CDR2 FVKESK, per germline. V shed 0 bases and J shed 6 bases, with 6 bases lying between them. The CDR3 DNA sequence: TGTGCCAGCAGCCAAGAGTTGGGTCAGCCCCAGCATTTT. Translation: CASSQELGQPQHF.

This chain links TRBV25-1 with TRBJ2-3, with D possibly matching TRBD2 (6 bases). The germline V gene encodes CDR1 MGHDK and CDR2 SYGVNS. This CDR3 is built from 13 residues. With 8 bases removed from V and 4 bases from J, the gap between germline ends came to 13 bases. Written as DNA, the CDR3 is TGTGCCAGCCTTAGCGGTGGGGCAGATACGCAGTATTTT. As protein: CASLSGGADTQYF.

This chain joins TRBV5-1 and TRBJ1-1, with TRBD1 as a possible D gene (5 bases). Trimming took off 1 base at V and 1 base at J, with 8 bases between the two ends. The length of the CDR3 is 14 residues. Per the germline V gene, CDR1 is SGHRS and CDR2 is YFSETQ. This CDR3 reads CASSLLGANTEAFF. CDR3 sequence (DNA): TGCGCCAGCAGCTTGCTTGGGGCGAACACTGAAGCTTTCTTT.

This chain links TRBV2 with TRBJ2-7; D call uncertain. The V end was cut by 3 bases, the J end by 2 bases, with 5 bases between. The CDR3 is 12 residues long. CDR1 and CDR2 from the germline V gene are SNHLY and FYNNEI. The CDR3 here is CASSDRTYEQYF. CDR3 sequence (DNA): TGTGCCAGCAGTGACAGGACCTACGAGCAGTACTTC.

The chain joins TRBV25-1 to TRBJ2-1; perhaps TRBD2 as D (6 bases). V was cut by 2 bases and J by 2 bases, with 10 bases left in between. The CDR3 is 15 amino acids. Germline V gene sequence: CDR1 MGHDK, CDR2 SYGVNS. CDR3 protein: CASSERRDPYNEQFF. For the CDR3, the DNA is TGTGCCAGCAGTGAACGGCGGGACCCCTACAATGAGCAGTTCTTC.

The rearrangement uses TRBV5-4 and TRBJ2-1; TRBD2 matches at 7 bases. The CDR3 has 15 residues. V lost 3 bases and J lost 1; bases outside the gene matches: 4. Germline CDR1 SGHNT, CDR2 YYREEE (reference sequence). The DNA of the CDR3 is TGTGCCAGCAGCTCCCTAGCGGAGTCCTACAATGAGCAGTTCTTC. This encodes CASSSLAESYNEQFF.

V and J are TRBV27 and TRBJ2-2; a possible D gene is TRBD2 (5 bases). V shed 3 bases and J shed 6 bases, with 14 bases lying between them. Per germline, CDR1 MNHEY and CDR2 SMNVEV (reference sequence). The CDR3 loop spans 15 amino acids. Here the CDR3 DNA reads TGTGCCAGCAGTTTGTACCGTGGGAGACCCGGGGAGCTGTTTTTT. Protein sequence: CASSLYRGRPGELFF.

DNA for the CDR3: TGTGCCAGCAGACCTCAAATAGCGGGAGGGAATGAGCAGTTCTTC. Protein: CASRPQIAGGNEQFF. The chain employs TRBV27 and TRBJ2-1; 11 nucleotides align to TRBD2. The junction had 8 bases not matched to a gene; V was cut back by 6 bases and J by 7 bases. From germline, CDR1 is MNHEY and CDR2 SMNVEV (reference sequence). The CDR3 is 15 amino acids.

The DNA for the CDR3 is TGTGCCAGCAGCCCTACGCAGCGATACTACGAGCAGTACTTC. Amino acid sequence: CASSPTQRYYEQYF. J is TRBJ2-7 and V is TRBV7-2; D call uncertain. CDR3 length: 14 amino acids. The germline V gene has CDR1 SGHTA and CDR2 FQGNSA. Trimming cost V 5 bases and J 3 bases, with 14 bases left between them. Full variable domain (outside the CDR3, taken from reference TRBV7-2 and TRBJ2-7): GAGVSQSPSNKVTEKGKDVELRCDPISGHTALYWYRQSLGQGLEFLIYFQGNSAPDKSGLPSDRFSAERTGGSVSTLTIQRTQQEDSAVYLCASSPTQRYYEQYFGPGTRLTVT.